This TCR beta chain is drawn from a study of blood T cell repertoires in COVID-19. Study-level information: Acute and convalescent COVID-19 samples came from the United States, Italy and Spain. T cells, B-cell-depleted T cells, or PBMCs supplied cDNA or gDNA.

The CDR3 loop spans 13 amino acids. Trimming cost V 10 bases and J 4 bases; bases outside gene matches: 5. Germline V gene lookup returns CDR1 LNHDA and CDR2 SQIVND (reference sequence). Authors' analysis steps: How many nucleated cells were present was estimated from reference gene primer amplification. Assay: immunoSEQ multiplex PCR; the TCRdb copy retains only in-frame clones and omits some. The DNA gave D and trimming, while V, J and clone size come from that table. The profile covers under 300,000 clones, with roughly 85% appearing a single time and more than 8% taken by the ten largest. J is TRBJ1-5 and V is TRBV19; 9 bases align to TRBD1. The sequence derives from a woman aged 45-65 years who had recovered from COVID-19. The sequencing sample was made of peripheral blood. CDR3 protein: CATAGTGNQPQHF. The CDR3 bases are TGTGCCACCGCTGGGACAGGGAATCAGCCCCAGCATTTT.